The rows below give T cell receptor beta chains drawn from one sample of a study of response to subunit inactivated influenza vaccine. TCRdb re-analysed the RT-PCR reads in MiXCR, keeping a single row per CDR3 protein. The sample contains about half a million distinct CDR3 sequences, roughly 9.8% of which appear only once. Source: PBMCs from blood, taken roughly 48 days after vaccination. The receptor set was obtained from a man aged 45-60 years who received an inactivated influenza vaccine. The conserved cysteine and the conserved F or W are not part of the CDR3 here. Clone size is not always given. Where it is, it says once, few, many or a class for expanded clones.

many | 13 | TRBJ2-5 | TRBV5-1 | ASSLSPQGSETQY
NA | 12 | TRBJ2-7 | TRBV12-3/TRBV12-4 | ASSGVDKRNEQY
few | 11 | TRBJ2-2 | TRBV20-1 | SASRQGVGELF
NA | 11 | TRBJ2-2 | TRBV20-1 | SARRVDTGELF
NA | 11 | TRBJ1-1 | TRBV15 | ATSRVGWTEAF
NA | 13 | TRBJ1-2 | TRBV20-1 | SARDPRTGVYGYT
few | 14 | TRBJ2-5 | TRBV9 | ASSPTSSGKGETQY
NA | 16 | TRBJ2-3 | TRBV6-5 | ASSYVGQGGSSTDTQY
NA | 12 | TRBJ2-7 | TRBV29-1 | SVIRTSGSDEQY
few | 13 | TRBJ1-2 | TRBV5-6 | ASTEFDRANYGYT
few | 15 | TRBJ2-6 | TRBV11-2 | ASSGLGPHSGANVLT
NA | 13 | TRBJ1-4 | TRBV2 | ASRERASTNEKLF